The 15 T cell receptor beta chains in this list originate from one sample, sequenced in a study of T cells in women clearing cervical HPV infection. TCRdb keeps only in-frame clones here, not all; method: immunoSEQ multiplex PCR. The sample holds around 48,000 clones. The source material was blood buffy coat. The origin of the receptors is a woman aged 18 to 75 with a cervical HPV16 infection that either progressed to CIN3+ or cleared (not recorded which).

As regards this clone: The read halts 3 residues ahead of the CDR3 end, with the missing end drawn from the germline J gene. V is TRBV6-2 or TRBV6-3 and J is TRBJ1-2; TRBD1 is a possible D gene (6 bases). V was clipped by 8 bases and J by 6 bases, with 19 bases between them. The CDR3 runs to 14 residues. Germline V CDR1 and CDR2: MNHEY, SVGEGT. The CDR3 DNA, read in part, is TGTGCCAGCCTCCCCTCCGGGGGGCTGGATGGC. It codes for CASLPSGGLDG. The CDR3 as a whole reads CASLPSGGLDGYTF.

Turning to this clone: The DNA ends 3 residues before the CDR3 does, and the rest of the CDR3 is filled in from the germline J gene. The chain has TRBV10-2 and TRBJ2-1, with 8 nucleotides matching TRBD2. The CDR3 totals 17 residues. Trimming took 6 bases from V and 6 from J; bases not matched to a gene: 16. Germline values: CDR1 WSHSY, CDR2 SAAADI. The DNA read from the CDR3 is TGCGCCAGCAGCGCCGGGCCCCCGGGACTAGTGGGCAATGAG. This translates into CASSAGPPGLVGNE. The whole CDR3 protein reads CASSAGPPGLVGNEQFF.

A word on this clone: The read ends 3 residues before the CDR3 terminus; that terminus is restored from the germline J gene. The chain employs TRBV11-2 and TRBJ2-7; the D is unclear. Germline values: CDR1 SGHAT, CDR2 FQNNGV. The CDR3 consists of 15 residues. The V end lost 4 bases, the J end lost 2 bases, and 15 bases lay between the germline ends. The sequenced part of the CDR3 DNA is TGTGCCAGCAGCTCTCTAACCGTACGAACCTACGAG. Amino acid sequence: CASSSLTVRTYE. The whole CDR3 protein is CASSSLTVRTYEQYF.

The part of the CDR3 DNA that was read is TGTGCCAGCAGTGAGGCGGGAGGATACAATGAG. Translating it yields CASSEAGGYNE. The CDR3 reads in full as CASSEAGGYNEQFF. The gene calls are TRBV6-1 and TRBJ2-1, with TRBD2 matching over 8 bases. Read coverage stops 3 residues before the CDR3 terminus; the germline J gene supplies the remainder. Germline V CDR1 and CDR2: MNHNS, SASEGT. The V and J ends lost 3 bases and 4 bases, in that order; junction bases with no gene match: 2. There are 14 residues in the CDR3.

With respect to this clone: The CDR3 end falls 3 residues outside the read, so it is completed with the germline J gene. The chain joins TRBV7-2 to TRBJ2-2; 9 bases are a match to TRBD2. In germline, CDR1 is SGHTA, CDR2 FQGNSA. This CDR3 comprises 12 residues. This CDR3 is CASSQLAGELFF. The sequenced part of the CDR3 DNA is TGTGCCAGCAGCCAACTAGCGGGTGAG.

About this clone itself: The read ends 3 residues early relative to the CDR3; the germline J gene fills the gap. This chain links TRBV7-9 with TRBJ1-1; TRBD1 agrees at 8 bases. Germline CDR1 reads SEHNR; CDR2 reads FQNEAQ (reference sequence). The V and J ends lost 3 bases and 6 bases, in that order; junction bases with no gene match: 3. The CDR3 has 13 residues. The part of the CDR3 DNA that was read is TGTGCCAGCAGCTTCTCACAGGGGGCTGAA. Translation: CASSFSQGAE. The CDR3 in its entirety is CASSFSQGAEAFF.

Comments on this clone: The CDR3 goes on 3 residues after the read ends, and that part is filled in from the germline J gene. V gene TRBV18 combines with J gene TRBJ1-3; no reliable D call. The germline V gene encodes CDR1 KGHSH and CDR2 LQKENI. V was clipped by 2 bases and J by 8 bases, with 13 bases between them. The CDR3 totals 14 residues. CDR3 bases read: TGTGCCAGCTCACCATTGGGCCCGCAAGACACC. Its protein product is CASSPLGPQDT. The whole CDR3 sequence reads CASSPLGPQDTIYF.

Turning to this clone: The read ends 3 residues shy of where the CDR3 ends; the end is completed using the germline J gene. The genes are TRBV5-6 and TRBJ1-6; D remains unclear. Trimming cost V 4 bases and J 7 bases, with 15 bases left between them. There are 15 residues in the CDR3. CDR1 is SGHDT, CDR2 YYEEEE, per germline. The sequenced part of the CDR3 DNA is TGTGCCAGCAGCCCAGGAGGCGTGAGAAATTCACCC. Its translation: CASSPGGVRNSP. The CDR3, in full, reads CASSPGGVRNSPLHF.

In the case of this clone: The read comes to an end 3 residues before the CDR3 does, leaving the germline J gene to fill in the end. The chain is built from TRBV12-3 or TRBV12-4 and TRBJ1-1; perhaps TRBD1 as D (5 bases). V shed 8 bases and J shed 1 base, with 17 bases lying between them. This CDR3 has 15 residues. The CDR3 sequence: CASPRGGMGNTEAFF. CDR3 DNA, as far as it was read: TGTGCCAGCCCCCGCGGGGGAATGGGGAACACTGAA.

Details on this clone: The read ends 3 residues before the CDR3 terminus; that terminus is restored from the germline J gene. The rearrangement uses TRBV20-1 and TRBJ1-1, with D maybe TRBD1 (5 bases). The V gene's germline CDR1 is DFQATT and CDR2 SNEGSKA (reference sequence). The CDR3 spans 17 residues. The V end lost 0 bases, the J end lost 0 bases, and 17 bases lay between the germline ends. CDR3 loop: CSARDAGVGVVNTEAFF. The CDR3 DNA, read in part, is TGCAGTGCTAGAGATGCGGGGGTTGGCGTGGTGAACACTGAA.

CDR3 DNA, as far as it was read: TGTGCCAGCAGCCCCTCAGGGGGAGGGGAGACC. This sequence encodes CASSPSGGGET. The full-length CDR3 reads as CASSPSGGGETQYF. The gene calls are TRBV12-3 or TRBV12-4 and TRBJ2-5; D might be TRBD1 or TRBD2, each matching 7 bases. The missing CDR3 end, 3 residues past where the read stops, is filled in from the germline J gene. This CDR3 contains 14 residues. Trimming removed 6 bases from V and 5 bases from J, with 16 bases in between.

The DNA read from the CDR3 is TGTGCCTGGACCCGCGGGGGGAATGAG. Its translation: CAWTRGGNE. The whole CDR3 region reads CAWTRGGNEQFF. The genes are TRBV30 and TRBJ2-1, with 8 bases matching TRBD2. The read finishes 3 residues shy of the CDR3 end, and the germline J gene is used to complete it. V lost 4 bases to trimming and J lost 7 bases; unmatched junction nucleotides: 3. Per the germline V gene, CDR1 is GTSNPN and CDR2 is SVGIG (reference sequence). There are 12 residues in the CDR3.

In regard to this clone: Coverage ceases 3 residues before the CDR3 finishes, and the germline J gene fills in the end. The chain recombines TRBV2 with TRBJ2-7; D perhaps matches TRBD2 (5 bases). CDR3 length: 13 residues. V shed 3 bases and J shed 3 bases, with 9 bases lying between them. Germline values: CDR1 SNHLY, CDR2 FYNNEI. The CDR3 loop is CASSEERSYEQYF. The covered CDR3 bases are TGTGCCAGCAGTGAGGAGCGGAGCTACGAG.

CDR3 sequence: CASSPGTGDYQPQHF. The covered CDR3 bases are TGTGCCAGCTCACCGGGGACAGGTGATTACCAGCCC. V and J are TRBV18 and TRBJ1-5; TRBD1 agrees at 8 bases. Read coverage stops 3 residues before the CDR3 terminus; the germline J gene supplies the remainder. V gave up 3 bases and J gave up 7 bases; unmatched junction bases: 8. CDR1 KGHSH and CDR2 LQKENI come from the germline V gene. CDR3 size: 15 residues. Using reference TRBV18 and TRBJ1-5 for the parts outside the CDR3, the full variable domain is NAGVMQNPRHLVRRRGQEARLRCSPMKGHSHVYWYRQLPEEGLKFMVYLQKENIIDESGMPKERFSAEFPKEGPSILRIQQVVRGDSAAYFCASSPGTGDYQPQHFGDGTRLSIL.

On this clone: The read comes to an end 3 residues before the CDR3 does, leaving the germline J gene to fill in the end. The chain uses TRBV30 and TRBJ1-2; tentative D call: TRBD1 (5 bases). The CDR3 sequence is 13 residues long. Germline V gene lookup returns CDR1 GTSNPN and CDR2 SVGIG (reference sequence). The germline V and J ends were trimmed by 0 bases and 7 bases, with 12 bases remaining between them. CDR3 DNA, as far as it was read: TGTGCCTGGAGTGTACGCAGGGCTCGTGGC. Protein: CAWSVRRARG. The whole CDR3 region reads CAWSVRRARGYTF. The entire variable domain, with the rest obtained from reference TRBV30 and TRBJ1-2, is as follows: SQTIHQWPATLVQPVGSPLSLECTVEGTSNPNLYWYRQAAGRGLQLLFYSVGIGQISSEVPQNLSASRPQDRQFILSSKKLLLSDSGFYLCAWSVRRARGYTFGSGTRLTVV.